The sequence of this T cell receptor (beta chain) was determined in a study of blood T cell repertoires in COVID-19. In the original processing: Cell counts per sample came from amplifying reference gene primers. Profiled with immunoSEQ multiplex PCR; TCRdb holds only in-frame clones, not every one. V, J and clone size derive from that table, while D and trimming were established from the DNA sequence. The sample records 400,000 to 450,000 clones, 88% being singletons. This clone was observed a handful of times. Seattle enrolled patients during active infection and tracked them longitudinally. The V gene lost 1 base and the J gene lost 10 bases, with 17 bases spanning the gap. The CDR3 loop spans 14 amino acids. Germline V gene sequence: CDR1 SQVTM, CDR2 ANQGSEA.

The sequencing sample was made of peripheral blood. This rearrangement joins TRBV29-1 to TRBJ1-5, with TRBD1 as a possible D gene (6 bases). The TCR was taken from a woman aged 50 to 60 with COVID-19, enrolled during active disease. In nucleotides, the CDR3 is TGCAGCGTTGAAGTAACACAGGGCGAGGGCCCCCAGCATTTT. Its protein is CSVEVTQGEGPQHF.